The entry that follows covers one TCR beta chain sequence. Its antigen is not known. Time point noted: sample taken at primary tumor resection. Extraction of whole RNA from tumor, nontumor lung or frozen PBMC preceded unsorted sequencing. Germline V gene data show CDR1 as DFQATT and CDR2 as SNEGSKA (reference sequence). The CDR3 consists of 15 residues. V lost 4 bases and J lost 5; bases outside the gene matches: 6. The data derive from a study of spatial heterogeneity in lung cancer. Study context: Raw reads contained each unique TCR and UMI combination more than ten times on average.

Via MiXCR, TCRdb re-called the 5' RACE reads, giving one row per CDR3 protein. The table has approximately 52,000 distinct CDR3 sequences, around 5.2% seen once. Study-level results: At tumor resection, ubiquitous expanded TCRs were detected in blood more often than later.

The chain employs TRBV20-1 and TRBJ2-1; TRBD2 agrees at 12 bases. The sequence was obtained from a male donor with early-stage non-small cell lung cancer. The material sequenced was PBMCs, taken at surgery. CDR3 in DNA: TGCAGTGCTATGACTAGCGGGAGACACCACAATGAGCAGTTCTTC. It translates to CSAMTSGRHHNEQFF.